The 7 T cell receptor beta chains below all came from one sample that was sequenced in a study of T cell responses to AZD1222 COVID-19 vaccine. Method: immunoSEQ multiplex PCR; TCRdb's copy keeps in-frame clones and lacks some. This table has around 100,000 clones, roughly 87% appearing once. Sequences were derived from peripheral blood, sampled on day 0 of AZD1222 vaccination. The receptors derive from an adult in good health.

Only one count was recorded for this clone. The rearrangement joins TRBV5-8 to TRBJ2-1; 13 nucleotides align to TRBD2. The length of the CDR3 is 16 residues. The J segment lost 4 bases and the V segment lost 0 bases, leaving 1 base of the junction unmatched. Germline V lookup: CDR1 SGHTS, CDR2 YDEGEE. CDR3 sequence: CASSLGTSGSYNEQFF. The CDR3 nucleotides are TGTGCCAGCAGCTTGGGGACTAGCGGGAGTTACAATGAGCAGTTCTTC. Full variable domain (remainder filled in from reference TRBV5-8 and TRBJ2-1): EAGVTQSPTHLIKTRGQQATLRCSPISGHTSVYWYQQALGLGLQFLLWYDEGEERNRGNFPPRFSGRQFPNYSSELNVNALELEDSALYLCASSLGTSGSYNEQFFGPGTRLTVL.

This chain links TRBV28 with TRBJ1-3, with D perhaps matching TRBD1 (6 bases). Germline V gene data show CDR1 as MDHEN and CDR2 as SYDVKM. The CDR3 runs to 15 residues. Trimming stripped 5 bases from V and 0 bases from J, with 11 bases between. CDR3 sequence: CASSQETGSGNTIYF. As DNA, the CDR3 is TGTGCCAGCAGTCAAGAGACAGGCTCTGGAAACACCATATATTTT.

The chain joins TRBV10-3 to TRBJ2-7, with D possibly TRBD1 on 5 matching bases. The CDR3 runs to 12 residues. V shed 4 bases and J shed 4 bases, with 8 bases lying between them. CDR1 ENHRY and CDR2 SYGVKD come from the germline V gene. The CDR3, as DNA: TGTGCCATCAGTGCCCAGGGATACGAGCAGTACTTC. Protein product: CAISAQGYEQYF.

The genes are TRBV5-1 and TRBJ1-1; weak D call: TRBD1 (5 bases). CDR1 SGHRS and CDR2 YFSETQ come from the germline V gene. There are 15 residues in the CDR3. Trimming removed 4 bases at V and 0 bases at J, with 13 bases between. The DNA for the CDR3 is TGCGCCAGCAGCACGGGGCCCTACATGAACACTGAAGCTTTCTTT. This sequence encodes CASSTGPYMNTEAFF. The full variable domain, with the rest looked up from reference TRBV5-1 and TRBJ1-1, is KAGVTQTPRYLIKTRGQQVTLSCSPISGHRSVSWYQQTPGQGLQFLFEYFSETQRNKGNFPGRFSGRQFSNSRSEMNVSTLELGDSALYLCASSTGPYMNTEAFFGQGTRLTVV.

The J gene is TRBJ1-5, the V gene TRBV19; D is perhaps TRBD1 (5 bases). Per the germline V gene, CDR1 is LNHDA and CDR2 is SQIVND (reference sequence). The V end was cut by 0 bases, the J end by 5 bases, with 14 bases between. This CDR3 comprises 16 residues. CDR3 nucleotides: TGTGCCAGTAGTATAGACCGGCAGGGTGCCGATCAGCCCCAGCATTTT. This codes for CASSIDRQGADQPQHF.

The rearrangement joins TRBV7-9 to TRBJ2-5; D is possibly TRBD2 (5 bases). The germline V gene encodes CDR1 SEHNR and CDR2 FQNEAQ (reference sequence). Between the trimmed V and J ends, which lost 5 bases and 1 base, there was a span of 17 bases. CDR3 size: 16 residues. The CDR3 sequence: CASSLALGRTQETQYF. In DNA form, the CDR3 reads TGTGCCAGCAGCCTCGCACTAGGACGGACCCAAGAGACCCAGTACTTC.

The J gene is TRBJ1-1, the V gene TRBV30; D gene uncertain. The germline V and J ends were trimmed by 4 bases and 3 bases, with 15 bases remaining between them. This CDR3 contains 14 residues. Germline V lookup: CDR1 GTSNPN, CDR2 SVGIG (reference sequence). This CDR3 reads CAWKKGSRYTEAFF. The DNA for the CDR3 is TGTGCCTGGAAAAAGGGCAGCCGCTACACTGAAGCTTTCTTT. The whole variable domain, filled in from reference TRBV30 and TRBJ1-1, reads SQTIHQWPATLVQPVGSPLSLECTVEGTSNPNLYWYRQAAGRGLQLLFYSVGIGQISSEVPQNLSASRPQDRQFILSSKKLLLSDSGFYLCAWKKGSRYTEAFFGQGTRLTVV.